This T cell receptor beta chain derives from a study of cytomegalovirus exposure and HLA in healthy donors. On the study more broadly: A previous analysis identified around 120 million unique TCR beta sequences derived from roughly 180 million T cells.

The CDR3 is 14 residues long. Germline V CDR1 and CDR2: SGHDN, FVKESK. V was cut by 4 bases and J by 4 bases, with 14 bases left in between. General study results and limits: The authors enumerated some 170 TCR beta chains as linked to cytomegalovirus. Common viral pathogens were later found to be apparently linked to several of the most significant clusters.

Remarks on this clone: No antigen is known for it.

PCR was performed using 60 Vbeta and 13 Jbeta primers. TCRdb's copy holds only in-frame clones and misses some; the assay was immunoSEQ multiplex PCR. The table lists tens of thousands of clones, about three quarters of them singletons. V and J are TRBV14 and TRBJ2-7, with D tentatively TRBD2 (5 bases). Sequences were obtained from PBMCs. This receptor was identified in a woman aged 35 to 49 in good health and CMV-seropositive. CDR3 amino acids: CASSPSGGQYEQYF. CDR3 nucleotide sequence: TGTGCCAGCAGCCCCTCAGGCGGGCAGTACGAGCAGTACTTC.